One T cell receptor beta chain is described in this entry. These data are taken from a study of shared clonotypes between healthy human individuals. Overall study context: Every donor yielded three CD4 naive, three CD4 memory, two CD8 naive and one CD8 memory plate.

Some clones are missing from TCRdb's copy, which holds only in-frame ones; the method was immunoSEQ multiplex PCR. Of a few million clones listed, approximately 92% are singletons. This CDR3 region has 15 residues. Germline loops: CDR1 SNHLY, CDR2 FYNNEI. The ends lost 6 bases at V and 6 bases at J; junction bases unmatched: 10. The specimen sequenced was naive CD4+ T cells sorted from blood. Stated subset: CD45RA+ positively selected. The V gene is TRBV2, the J gene TRBJ2-2; 7 bases are a match to TRBD2. The clonotype originates from a man aged 18 to 35 in good health. The CDR3: CASRPTSSGAGELFF. CDR3 sequence (DNA): TGTGCCAGCAGACCCACATCTAGCGGCGCCGGGGAGCTGTTTTTT.